This is a list of T cell receptor beta chains from one sample in a study of CD8+ T cells in alopecia areata. The assay was immunoSEQ multiplex PCR, and TCRdb's table has in-frame clones only and misses some. This table holds about 140,000 clones, approximately 65% found once. The specimen was CD8+ T cells sorted from blood. These TCRs come from a human donor in good health. CDR3s include the opening cysteine and the closing phenylalanine or tryptophan. A D gene is named only where the DNA matches it firmly. Size is stated for part of the rows, as once, few or many counts, or as a class when the clone is expanded.

D gene,V gene,clone size,J gene,CDR3 protein,CDR3 DNA
-,TRBV13,-,TRBJ1-5,CASSLGENQPQHF,TGTGCCAGCAGCTTAGGGGAAAATCAGCCCCAGCATTTT
TRBD2,TRBV29-1,-,TRBJ2-3,CSVGTSASTDTQYF,TGCAGCGTTGGTACTAGCGCAAGCACAGATACGCAGTATTTT
-,TRBV5-1,-,TRBJ2-2,CASSSVDSPNTGELFF,TGCGCCAGCAGCTCCGTTGACAGTCCGAACACCGGGGAGCTGTTTTTT
-,TRBV30,-,TRBJ2-4,CAWSVPERAGNIQYF,TGTGCCTGGAGTGTACCAGAGAGGGCGGGGAACATTCAGTACTTC
-,TRBV6-5,once,TRBJ2-1,CASRGTWNEQFF,TGTGCCAGCAGGGGGACGTGGAATGAGCAGTTCTTC
-,TRBV29-1,-,TRBJ1-2,CSVDSYGYTF,TGCAGCGTTGACAGCTATGGCTACACCTTC
-,TRBV5-6,once,TRBJ2-5,CASSQNQETQYF,TGTGCCAGCAGCCAGAACCAAGAGACCCAGTACTTC
-,TRBV29-1,few,TRBJ2-1,CSGGLELSYNEQFF,TGCAGCGGGGGGTTAGAGCTATCCTACAATGAGCAGTTCTTC
-,TRBV5-1,-,TRBJ2-1,CASSISGYNEQFF,TGCGCCAGCAGCATAAGCGGGTACAATGAGCAGTTCTTC
-,TRBV2,-,TRBJ2-5,CASRRGDQETQYF,TGTGCCAGCAGGAGGGGGGACCAAGAGACCCAGTACTTC
-,TRBV2,few,TRBJ2-5,CASSDVDQASETQYF,TGTGCCAGCAGTGACGTTGATCAGGCCTCGGAGACCCAGTACTTC
TRBD1,TRBV6-6,many,TRBJ2-1,CASSETGTGGEQFF,TGCGCCAGCAGTGAGACCGGGACAGGGGGTGAGCAGTTCTTC
-,TRBV29-1,-,TRBJ2-1,CSVGAGTHNEQFF,TGCAGCGTGGGGGCGGGGACGCACAATGAGCAGTTCTTC
-,TRBV19,-,TRBJ1-1,CASTYGALEAFF,TGTGCCAGTACCTACGGGGCTCTTGAAGCTTTCTTT
TRBD1,TRBV7-6,-,TRBJ2-7,CASSFGTGVSEQYF,TGTGCCAGCAGCTTTGGGACAGGGGTCTCCGAGCAGTACTTC
TRBD1,TRBV30,-,TRBJ1-1,CAWSLTGRTEAFF,TGTGCCTGGAGTTTGACAGGGCGCACTGAAGCTTTCTTT
-,TRBV7-9,-,TRBJ2-1,CASSLVKGHNEQFF,TGTGCCAGCAGCTTAGTGAAGGGCCACAATGAGCAGTTCTTC
-,TRBV27,-,TRBJ1-6,CASSLNPGPKNSPLHF,TGTGCCAGCAGTTTAAACCCGGGACCGAAGAATTCACCCCTCCACTTT
TRBD1,TRBV25-1,-,TRBJ1-2,CASSEGQNYGYTF,TGTGCCAGCAGTGAGGGACAGAACTATGGCTACACCTTC
-,TRBV6-6,-,TRBJ2-1,CASREPYNEQFF,TGTGCCAGCAGGGAACCCTACAATGAGCAGTTCTTC
TRBD2,TRBV9,-,TRBJ2-6,CASSTGGSGANVLTF,TGTGCCAGCAGTACCGGGGGGTCTGGGGCCAACGTCCTGACTTTC
-,TRBV21-1,few,TRBJ1-5,CASSLGRGRKENQPQHF,TGTGCCAGCAGTCTAGGCAGGGGAAGAAAGGAGAATCAGCCCCAGCATTTT
TRBD2,TRBV29-1,-,TRBJ2-3,CSVGLALSTDTQYF,TGCAGCGTAGGACTAGCGCTTAGCACAGATACGCAGTATTTT
-,TRBV6-4,many,TRBJ2-1,CASSDSGGYNEQFF,TGTGCCAGCAGTGACTCAGGGGGCTACAATGAGCAGTTCTTC
-,TRBV5-1,-,TRBJ2-1,CASSHSRGSGNEQFF,TGCGCCAGCAGCCACTCGAGAGGAAGCGGCAATGAGCAGTTCTTC
-,TRBV29-1,-,TRBJ2-5,CSVEGASTQETQYF,TGCAGCGTTGAAGGGGCGTCTACACAAGAGACCCAGTACTTC